This T cell receptor beta chain is drawn from a study of blood T cell repertoires in COVID-19 (dated by TCRdb to 2019 to 2021). A note on the overall study: Collaborator samples came from the United States, Italy and Spain and covered acute and convalescent phases of COVID-19. The material from the prospective study consisted of cDNA or gDNA derived from T cells, B-cell-depleted T cells, or PBMCs. The repertoires were released in a freely available public database intended as a resource for research on the immune response to SARS-CoV-2. Where available, HLA class I and class II types were taken from metadata supplied by the sample provider and were not determined by assay-based typing. The dataset comprised deeply sampled blood TCRbeta repertoires from subjects exposed to, actively infected with, or recovered from COVID-19. A de-identified subject ID, COVID-19 status, age in years and sex were almost always included in the sample metadata. Samples were obtained from the ongoing ImmuneRACE study (first 160 participants) and from some 1,200 subjects provided by 6 global collaborators.

Participants in the prospective study were aged 18 to 89 years, lived in about two dozen United States geographic areas, and enrolled through a virtual design. In the prospective study, participants were assigned to cohorts based on the clinical history participants reported in a screening survey and a study questionnaire. Recovered participants in ImmuneRACE Cohort 3 were defined by two consecutive negative NP/OP PCR tests, clearance by a healthcare professional, or resolution of symptoms. In the prospective study, mobile phlebotomists collected whole blood, serum and a nasopharyngeal or oropharyngeal swab from each participant. Participants in the prospective study had the option to provide additional blood draws and questionnaires over a 2-month period. Prospective study blood samples were shipped either frozen or at room temperature before DNA extraction. Remarks on this clone: The antigen it recognizes is unknown. Base-call qualities are not available, and no considerably larger clone is one nucleotide away.

The immunoSEQ Assay, a bias-controlled multiplex PCR, was used to amplify TCRbeta CDR3 regions from genomic DNA. The authors processed their data as follows. Within the assay, amplification of reference gene primers was used to estimate how many nucleated cells each sample contained. To quantify the absolute abundance of each unique TCRbeta CDR3 rearrangement, sequence reads were collapsed and filtered. For each sample, productive Simpson clonality was calculated as the square root of Simpson's diversity index across productive rearrangements. Imported from immuneACCESS, the table was reduced by TCRdb to in-frame sequences with V and J called. These copies leave out some clones; in studies compared against another copy, an unresolved V gene accounts for under half, and the cause of the remainder is not known. That table is the source of V, J and clone size, and D and trimming were worked out from the DNA. The sample table records almost 250,000 clones; approximately 90% of these occur just once. The ten largest clonotypes hold approximately 4.2% of the sample.

On the study overall, not on this receptor specifically: How much clinical and demographic metadata was included differed by source and by participant, and the metadata was provided uncurated.

There are 16 amino acids in the CDR3, from cysteine to phenylalanine inclusive. Just CDR3 DNA is preserved here, 48 bases in frame from base 1. From the germline V gene, CDR1 is KGHSH and CDR2 is LQKENI. The V and J ends are trimmed by 0 bases and 5 bases, leaving 16 bases between them. The sequence came from a woman aged 25 to 39 who had recovered from COVID-19. Input material: PBMCs or T cells enriched from blood (not recorded which). Recombination joined TRBV18 with TRBJ1-2, with the D gene not clear enough to name. The CDR3 protein: CASSPPSISGSYGYTF. Here is the DNA: TGTGCCAGCTCACCACCGTCGATTTCGGGATCGTATGGCTACACCTTC.